These 14 T cell receptor beta chains share one sample of origin, sequenced in a study of prognosis after radiotherapy for stage I lung cancer. Amplicons of TCR beta CDR3 were generated from genomic DNA by two-round multiplex PCR. First-round PCR used primers specific to each TRBV and TRBJ gene. TCRdb itself ran the multiplex PCR reads through MiXCR, one entry per CDR3 protein. The data contain roughly 15,000 distinct CDR3 sequences, 30% to 40% of them singletons. Material: PBMCs, obtained before or after stereotactic body radiation therapy (not recorded which). These receptors came from a donor aged 50 or older with non-small cell lung cancer.

This CDR3 is CASSPLTGNQNSGYTF. CDR3 nucleotides: TGTGCCAGCAGTCCACTGACAGGGAACCAAAACAGCGGCTACACCTTC. The chain is built from TRBV27 and TRBJ1-2, with TRBD1 identical over 7 bases. Germline assignment: CDR1 MNHEY and CDR2 SMNVEV (reference sequence). The CDR3 has 16 residues. The V and J ends lost 5 bases and 8 bases, in that order; junction bases with no gene match: 17.

By sample fraction, this clonotype is medium-sized. The chain employs TRBV20-1 and TRBJ1-6; D is undetermined. The CDR3 length is 14 residues. CDR1 is DFQATT, CDR2 SNEGSKA, per germline (reference sequence). Trimming pared 1 base from V and 9 bases from J, leaving 13 bases between. The CDR3 loop reads CSARVFLPGSPLHF. In DNA form, the CDR3 reads TGCAGTGCTAGAGTGTTCCTCCCAGGTTCACCCCTCCACTTT.

This clonotype appeared many times. The rearrangement uses TRBV5-5 and TRBJ1-3; no definite D call. The CDR3 consists of 16 residues. The germline V gene encodes CDR1 SGHKS and CDR2 YYEKEE (reference sequence). V was clipped by 1 base and J by 2 bases, with 13 bases between them. The CDR3 spells CASSLWMEGTGNTIYF. CDR3 sequence (DNA): TGTGCCAGCAGCTTGTGGATGGAAGGGACTGGAAACACCATATATTTT.

Comments on this clonotype: This may come from a read error, since a much larger clone is one base off. The V gene is TRBV5-4, the J gene TRBJ2-7; 10 bases map to TRBD1. The CDR3 is made up of 15 amino acids. Germline V gene lookup returns CDR1 SGHNT and CDR2 YYREEE (reference sequence). The CDR3 DNA is TGTGCCAGCAGCTTCCGGGACAGGGGATCCTACGAGCATTACTTC. This sequence encodes CASSFRDRGSYEHYF.

This clonotype was counted at least ten times. The chain combines TRBV20-1 with TRBJ2-1; TRBD2 matches 10 bases. J was trimmed by 6 bases and V by 6 bases; bases with no gene match: 14. In germline, CDR1 is DFQATT, CDR2 SNEGSKA (reference sequence). CDR3 size: 16 residues. The chain's CDR3 is CSARNPSGSSLNEQFF. The CDR3 region has the DNA TGCAGTGCCAGAAACCCTAGCGGGAGCTCCCTCAATGAGCAGTTCTTC.

This clonotype has a count of ten or more. The chain combines TRBV6-2 or TRBV6-3 with TRBJ2-3; D gene ambiguous. There are 17 residues in the CDR3. CDR1 and CDR2 from the germline V gene are MNHEY and SVGEGT. The V end was cut by 4 bases, the J end by 2 bases, with 19 bases between. This CDR3 reads CASSSTSRAQNTDTQYF. The CDR3 DNA reads TGTGCCAGCAGTTCCACTTCCCGGGCTCAAAACACAGATACGCAGTATTTT.

This clonotype was seen once. At one of its ends the junction is not consistent with the germline gene, which may arise from a read error. V usage is TRBV28 and J usage is TRBJ2-3; D might be TRBD1 or TRBD2, each matching 7 bases. The germline V gene encodes CDR1 MDHEN and CDR2 SYDVKM. CDR3 length equals 14 residues. CDR3 sequence: CSSNQGGRTDTQYF. As DNA, the CDR3 is TGTTCCAGCAACCAGGGGGGGCGCACAGATACGCAGTATTTT.

The sample holds many counts of this clonotype. The J gene is TRBJ1-1, the V gene TRBV5-1, with a weak D call TRBD1 (6 bases). V was trimmed by 1 base and J by 3 bases, leaving 10 bases between them. Germline values: CDR1 SGHRS, CDR2 YFSETQ. CDR3 length: 14 residues. The CDR3 here is CASSLRQADTEAFF. The CDR3 DNA sequence: TGCGCCAGCAGCTTGAGACAGGCGGACACTGAAGCTTTCTTT.

This clonotype has a count of ten or more. V usage is TRBV7-3 and J usage is TRBJ1-1; D is possibly TRBD1 (5 bases). CDR1 is SGHTA and CDR2 is FQGTGA in the germline V gene. V lost 4 bases and J lost 5, with 17 bases in between. The CDR3 consists of 15 residues. In DNA form, the CDR3 reads TGTGCCAGCAGCTCCACCGGGACCGGGGGAACTGAAGCTTTCTTT. It yields the protein CASSSTGTGGTEAFF.

This clonotype appeared many times. V usage is TRBV5-1 and J usage is TRBJ1-1; maybe TRBD1 (6 bases). The germline V gene encodes CDR1 SGHRS and CDR2 YFSETQ. The CDR3 totals 17 residues. Deletions cut 0 bases from V and 4 bases from J, with 19 bases between. The CDR3 region has the DNA TGCGCCAGCAGCTTGGCCGTGGGGGGGGCGCGTGGCACTGAAGCTTTCTTT. Translation gives CASSLAVGGARGTEAFF.

This clonotype was picked up many times. The chain joins TRBV28 to TRBJ2-7, with D perhaps matching TRBD1 (7 bases). CDR3 length: 15 amino acids. Germline CDR1 reads MDHEN; CDR2 reads SYDVKM. Trimming took off 5 bases at V and 7 bases at J, with 21 bases between the two ends. The CDR3 spells CASSPRDAGGKEQYF. The DNA for the CDR3 is TGTGCCAGCAGTCCTCGGGATGCAGGGGGGAAAGAGCAGTACTTC. The full variable domain, completed using reference TRBV28 and TRBJ2-7, is DVKVTQSSRYLVKRTGEKVFLECVQDMDHENMFWYRQDPGLGLRLIYFSYDVKMKEKGDIPEGYSVSREKKERFSLILESASTNQTSMYLCASSPRDAGGKEQYFGPGTRLTVT.

This clonotype counts as medium-sized (0.01 to 0.1%). The chain is built from TRBV6-5 and TRBJ1-2, with a tentative D call TRBD1 (6 bases). Trimming shortened V by 0 bases and J by 8 bases, and 16 bases separated the two germline ends. Germline V gene sequence: CDR1 MNHEY, CDR2 SVGAGI. The CDR3 is made up of 15 amino acids. CDR3 in amino acids: CASSYSNRVDNGYTF. CDR3 nucleotide sequence: TGTGCCAGCAGTTACTCTAACAGGGTTGACAACGGCTACACCTTC.

The chain recombines TRBV6-2 or TRBV6-3 with TRBJ2-6; TRBD1 agrees at 9 bases. The J segment lost 1 base and the V segment lost 7 bases, leaving 2 bases of the junction unmatched. The CDR3 runs 15 residues. Germline CDR1 is MNHEY and CDR2 is SVGEGT. CDR3 sequence reads: CASKGQGSGANVLTF. The CDR3 DNA reads TGTGCCAGCAAGGGACAGGGTTCTGGGGCCAACGTCCTGACTTTC.

This clonotype was detected ten times or more. The chain links TRBV9 to TRBJ2-5, with 7 bases matching TRBD1. Per the germline V gene, CDR1 is SGDLS and CDR2 is YYNGEE. The V segment lost 3 bases and the J segment 1 base; nucleotides outside the gene matches: 18. There are 19 residues in the CDR3. The chain's CDR3 is CASSGRAGGALVGQETQYF. DNA of the CDR3: TGTGCCAGCAGCGGTCGGGCAGGGGGAGCCCTGGTAGGCCAAGAGACCCAGTACTTC.